What follows describes a single T cell receptor (beta chain). Its antigen remains unidentified. The data stem from a study of CD8+ T cells in alopecia areata. Overall study results and limits: Lesional scalp displayed greater clonality than normal scalp, most notably in alopecia totalis/universalis.

RNA was extracted and reverse transcribed into cDNA as the sequencing template. Data came from immunoSEQ multiplex PCR; TCRdb stores just in-frame clones and leaves some out. In the table there are 150,000 to 200,000 clones, over 55% of which are singletons. Treatment meaning: oral pan-JAK inhibitor, 5-10 mg twice daily. V lost 0 bases, J lost 5 bases, and 9 bases lay in between. This CDR3 spans 13 amino acids. Per germline, CDR1 SGDLS and CDR2 YYNGEE. The chain links TRBV9 to TRBJ2-7, with a possible D match to TRBD2 (7 bases). The receptor was isolated from a human donor with alopecia areata. The sample was CD4+ T cells sorted from blood, taken at week 24, from a patient treated with tofacitinib. CDR3 sequence: CASSVGGGNEQYF. The CDR3 DNA reads as TGTGCCAGCAGCGTAGGCGGGGGCAACGAGCAGTACTTC. Using reference TRBV9 and TRBJ2-7 for the parts outside the CDR3, the full variable domain is DSGVTQTPKHLITATGQRVTLRCSPRSGDLSVYWYQQSLDQGLQFLIQYYNGEERAKGNILERFSAQQFPDLHSELNLSSLELGDSALYFCASSVGGGNEQYFGPGTRLTVT.